The rows below give T cell receptor beta chains drawn from one sample of a study of CD8 T cells in Susac syndrome. TCRdb reprocessed the immunoSEQ multiplex PCR reads via MiXCR and lists one record per CDR3 protein. Of some 260,000 distinct CDR3 sequences listed, 80% to 90% are singletons. Sequenced material: CD8+ T cells from PBMCs. The source is a human donor with multiple sclerosis. CDR3s include the opening cysteine and the closing phenylalanine or tryptophan.

J gene,V gene,CDR3 protein
TRBJ2-3,TRBV3-1,CASSLGTSGPRGERDTQYF
TRBJ2-7,TRBV23-1,CASSQSEAHEQYF
TRBJ1-6,TRBV5-4,CASSPDRGNSPLHF
TRBJ2-1,TRBV3-1,CASSQGGSRYNEQFF
TRBJ2-7,TRBV15,CATSRDLFEQYF
TRBJ2-1,TRBV6-4,CASKVGEQDNEQFF
TRBJ1-3,TRBV11-2,CASSSSSGGNTIYF
TRBJ2-3,TRBV20-1,CSASEREVLDTQYF
TRBJ2-2,TRBV20-1,CSARRLVGTGELFF
TRBJ2-7,TRBV28,CASSSRWTPSAREQYF
TRBJ1-2,TRBV9,CASSVGGGEGYTF
TRBJ2-2,TRBV27,CASSRSVTGAGELFF
TRBJ2-2,TRBV28,CASSQQAMNTGELFF
TRBJ2-7,TRBV30,CAWRMGSEQYF
TRBJ2-7,TRBV9,CASSSGANYEQYF
TRBJ2-7,TRBV9,CASSVAERFSYEQYF
TRBJ1-5,TRBV6-1,CASSLTGADQPQHF
TRBJ1-4,TRBV12-5,CASGLVPINEKLFF
TRBJ1-4,TRBV7-9,CASSRTGVKEKLFF
TRBJ1-1,TRBV30,CANSRQAGGLMNTEAFF
TRBJ2-1,TRBV9,CASSVGASGYNEQFF
TRBJ1-2,TRBV20-1,CSASGTSDYGYTF
TRBJ1-1,TRBV9,CASSALRGTEAFF
TRBJ2-7,TRBV18,CASSPGRTSGVYEQYF
TRBJ2-3,TRBV3-1,CASSPSGRGRRDTQYF
TRBJ2-1,TRBV12-3/TRBV12-4,CASTPSVGGKEFF
TRBJ2-7,TRBV27,CASSPLPAGGEQYF
TRBJ2-1,TRBV11-1,CASSLPPFGRLNSSYNEQFF
TRBJ2-7,TRBV28,CASSFGARSGYEQYF
TRBJ2-7,TRBV27,CASSLYPKTLSYEQYF
TRBJ2-1,TRBV6-5,CASSYSGLAGGEFF
TRBJ2-2,TRBV27,CASSFYGSVTGELFF
TRBJ1-5,TRBV27,CASSPRRRDQPQHF
TRBJ2-7,TRBV13,CASSPLLAGAPYEQYF
TRBJ2-2,TRBV6-5,CASSYVNTGELFF
TRBJ1-5,TRBV3-1,CASSLPGANQPQHF
TRBJ1-5,TRBV5-1,CASSWRGDSNQPQHF
TRBJ2-4,TRBV19,CASSILPGDIQYF
TRBJ1-2,TRBV9,CASRIPGTGEGGYTF
TRBJ2-2,TRBV28,CASRDLDRNTGELFF
TRBJ1-1,TRBV7-9,CASSEFGTGMNTEAFF
TRBJ1-6,TRBV9,CASSATTPGNSPLHF
TRBJ2-5,TRBV9,CASSVATVGGEETQYF
TRBJ2-7,TRBV19,CASSTRRIAGGPGEQYF
TRBJ1-1,TRBV6-2/TRBV6-3,CASSYEGREAEAFF
TRBJ2-3,TRBV7-6,CASSLDCSGHCTDTQYF
TRBJ2-7,TRBV15,CATSRDSGSSYEQYF
TRBJ2-2,TRBV15,CATSRDRGGGGTGELFF
TRBJ2-7,TRBV7-9,CASSDPTELLSYEQYF
TRBJ2-1,TRBV29-1,CSVGAFGTGPYNEQFF
TRBJ1-5,TRBV20-1,CSARSLRGRSLNQPQHF
TRBJ2-1,TRBV4-1,CASSQEGGIGYEQFF
TRBJ2-3,TRBV7-2,CASTIWTSGRGDTQYF
TRBJ1-3,TRBV27,CASSLSGGIGNTIYF
TRBJ2-7,TRBV12-3/TRBV12-4,CASSPGTSGSPYEQYF
TRBJ2-2,TRBV5-1,CASSRGTSENTGELFF